This T cell receptor beta chain was sequenced during a study of shared clonotypes between healthy human individuals. Splitting of CD4+ cells produced CD45RA+ naive and CD45RA-negative memory subsets. For every subset, genomic DNA was evenly distributed across several immunoSEQ plates. Source study methods: Junction-only sequences without quality scores came from ImmunoSEQ, so filtering differed. TCRdb's table, derived via immunoSEQ multiplex PCR, lists solely in-frame clones and lacks some. Clone size and V and J calls were adopted from that table, with D and trimming inferred from the DNA. In the table there are 2 million to 2.5 million clones, 85% to 95% of which are singletons. Sequencing was done on a sample of naive CD4+ T cells from PBMCs. Subset indicated: CD45RA+ positively selected. The receptor was isolated from a man in his late teens or twenties in good health. Some clones in this sample may be carry-over from other donors' samples.

The CDR3 DNA reads as TGTGCCTCTGGGACTAGCGGAAAGAGTGAGCAGTTCTTC. Its protein is CASGTSGKSEQFF. The genes are TRBV6-1 and TRBJ2-1, with TRBD2 matching 11 bases. V lost 11 bases to trimming and J lost 9 bases; unmatched junction nucleotides: 9. The CDR3 has 13 amino acids. CDR1 MNHNS and CDR2 SASEGT come from the germline V gene.